This section outlines one T cell receptor beta chain sequence together with its context. Its cognate antigen is unknown. The data were taken from a study of T cells in localized non-small cell lung cancer. Clones were read by immunoSEQ multiplex PCR, and TCRdb kept only the in-frame ones, dropping some. The table includes 30,000 or so clones, around 93% detected once. The CDR3 contains 15 residues. Per germline, CDR1 LNHDA and CDR2 SQIVND (reference sequence). V lost 1 base to trimming and J lost 6 bases, with 13 bases between them. Study outcomes and limitations: Uninvolved adjacent lung had higher T cell clonality than tumor and all other tissues. The study linked higher blood T cell density to longer overall survival. In adjacent lung appeared a median about 58 of the top 100 tumor clones.

The sample consisted of peripheral blood mononuclear cells, taken before any cancer treatment. The sequence came from a woman aged 35-70 years with stage III lung adenocarcinoma. This chain joins TRBV19 and TRBJ1-5; no reliable D call. The CDR3 loop is CASSIGGALGQPQHF. The CDR3 nucleotides read TGTGCCAGTAGTATAGGAGGCGCATTGGGTCAGCCCCAGCATTTT. Based on the CDR3 plus reference TRBV19 and TRBJ1-5, the full variable domain is DGGITQSPKYLFRKEGQNVTLSCEQNLNHDAMYWYRQDPGQGLRLIYYSQIVNDFQKGDIAEGYSVSREKKESFPLTVTSAQKNPTAFYLCASSIGGALGQPQHFGDGTRLSIL.